A selection of T cell receptor beta chains follows, all from one sample in a study of CD8 T cells in Susac syndrome. TCRdb itself ran the immunoSEQ multiplex PCR reads through MiXCR, one entry per CDR3 protein. Here the sample spans 180,000 or so distinct CDR3 sequences, around 95% being singletons. The specimen sequenced was CD4+ T cells from PBMCs. The source is a human donor with multiple sclerosis. Each CDR3 is given with its conserved first and last residue. A D gene is named only where the DNA matches it firmly. Rows may omit the clone size; those that give it use once, few, many or a size class.

CDR3 DNA: TGCAGTGCAGGGGGGCAGGCGTACGAGCAGTACTTC
CDR3 protein: CSAGGQAYEQYF
V gene: TRBV29-1
D gene: .
J gene: TRBJ2-7
clone size: .

CDR3 DNA: TGCGCCAGCAGCTTGGAGTGGACGTTGAACACTGAAGCTTTCTTT
CDR3 protein: CASSLEWTLNTEAFF
V gene: TRBV5-1
D gene: .
J gene: TRBJ1-1
clone size: .

CDR3 DNA: TGTGCCAGCAGTGTAGGGCACAACACAGATACGCAGTATTTT
CDR3 protein: CASSVGHNTDTQYF
V gene: TRBV25-1
D gene: .
J gene: TRBJ2-3
clone size: .

CDR3 DNA: TGCAGTGCTAGAACCCGACTAGCGGTTAGCACAGATACGCAGTATTTT
CDR3 protein: CSARTRLAVSTDTQYF
V gene: TRBV20-1
D gene: TRBD2
J gene: TRBJ2-3
clone size: .

CDR3 DNA: TGCAGCGTTGGAGGTGGGGCTAGCACAGATACGCAGTATTTT
CDR3 protein: CSVGGGASTDTQYF
V gene: TRBV29-1
D gene: .
J gene: TRBJ2-3
clone size: .

CDR3 DNA: TGTGCCAGCAGCCAAGGTCGCGGGGGGACCACTGAAGCTTTCTTT
CDR3 protein: CASSQGRGGTTEAFF
V gene: TRBV14
D gene: .
J gene: TRBJ1-1
clone size: .

CDR3 DNA: TGTGCCAGCAGCTTCACAGGGATGCAGACCCAGTACTTC
CDR3 protein: CASSFTGMQTQYF
V gene: TRBV5-6
D gene: .
J gene: TRBJ2-5
clone size: .

CDR3 DNA: TGTGCCAGCAGCTTAGCAGGGGGTAAACACAATGAGCAGTTCTTC
CDR3 protein: CASSLAGGKHNEQFF
V gene: TRBV7-9
D gene: .
J gene: TRBJ2-1
clone size: .

CDR3 DNA: TGTGCCAGCAGCCAATCGGTGCAGATAAATGAAAAACTGTTTTTT
CDR3 protein: CASSQSVQINEKLFF
V gene: TRBV3-1
D gene: .
J gene: TRBJ1-4
clone size: once

CDR3 DNA: TGTGCCAGCAGATCAGGGGGGAACACTGAAGCTTTCTTT
CDR3 protein: CASRSGGNTEAFF
V gene: TRBV3-1
D gene: TRBD1
J gene: TRBJ1-1
clone size: .

CDR3 DNA: TGCGCCAGCAGCCCCGAGCCTAGCCCTTTCACAGATACGCAGTATTTT
CDR3 protein: CASSPEPSPFTDTQYF
V gene: TRBV5-1
D gene: .
J gene: TRBJ2-3
clone size: once

CDR3 DNA: TGTGCCAGCAGCGATGATGGACGGGACAGCTACACAGATACGCAGTATTTT
CDR3 protein: CASSDDGRDSYTDTQYF
V gene: TRBV9
D gene: TRBD1
J gene: TRBJ2-3
clone size: .

CDR3 DNA: TGTGCCTGGAGTGTATCGGGACTACCCCCAGATACGCAGTATTTT
CDR3 protein: CAWSVSGLPPDTQYF
V gene: TRBV30
D gene: TRBD2
J gene: TRBJ2-3
clone size: .

CDR3 DNA: TGTGCCAGCAGTTACTCGATGGGGAATTGGGCTTTCTTT
CDR3 protein: CASSYSMGNWAFF
V gene: TRBV6-5
D gene: .
J gene: TRBJ1-1
clone size: .

CDR3 DNA: TGCAGCGCCGGGGCCGATTACGAGCAGTACTTC
CDR3 protein: CSAGADYEQYF
V gene: TRBV29-1
D gene: .
J gene: TRBJ2-7
clone size: .

CDR3 DNA: TGCAGTGCTATGACGAGGGGTTCTGGCTACACCTTC
CDR3 protein: CSAMTRGSGYTF
V gene: TRBV20-1
D gene: .
J gene: TRBJ1-2
clone size: once

CDR3 DNA: TGTGCCAGCTCATCGGGGATGGACACTGAAGCTTTCTTT
CDR3 protein: CASSSGMDTEAFF
V gene: TRBV18
D gene: .
J gene: TRBJ1-1
clone size: .

CDR3 DNA: TGTGCCAGCAGTTACTCGTTAGCGGGGGGCCATAACGACAATGAGCAGTTCTTC
CDR3 protein: CASSYSLAGGHNDNEQFF
V gene: TRBV6-2/TRBV6-3
D gene: TRBD2
J gene: TRBJ2-1
clone size: once

CDR3 DNA: TGCAGTGCTAGAGGGCCGGGGGCCGGGGAGCTGTTTTTT
CDR3 protein: CSARGPGAGELFF
V gene: TRBV20-1
D gene: .
J gene: TRBJ2-2
clone size: .

CDR3 DNA: TGCAGTGCTTTGGATTGGCGGAGCATTCAAGAGACCCAGTACTTC
CDR3 protein: CSALDWRSIQETQYF
V gene: TRBV20-1
D gene: .
J gene: TRBJ2-5
clone size: .

CDR3 DNA: TGTGCCAGCGGCCGGGACAGGGGTCCAGATACGCAGTATTTT
CDR3 protein: CASGRDRGPDTQYF
V gene: TRBV2
D gene: TRBD1
J gene: TRBJ2-3
clone size: once

CDR3 DNA: TGCAGCGTCGACAGGGCTTCAAACTATGGCTACACCTTC
CDR3 protein: CSVDRASNYGYTF
V gene: TRBV29-1
D gene: TRBD1
J gene: TRBJ1-2
clone size: .

CDR3 DNA: TGTGCCAGCAGCTTATCAGGAGTAAGCACAGATACGCAGTATTTT
CDR3 protein: CASSLSGVSTDTQYF
V gene: TRBV7-9
D gene: .
J gene: TRBJ2-3
clone size: .

CDR3 DNA: TGTGCCAGCCCCATCGGACAGTACGGTGGCTACACCTTC
CDR3 protein: CASPIGQYGGYTF
V gene: TRBV2
D gene: .
J gene: TRBJ1-2
clone size: .